This TCR beta chain originates from a study of blood T cell repertoires in COVID-19. The CDR3 runs to 18 residues. CDR1 is SGHAT and CDR2 is FQNNGV in the germline V gene. The trim removed 6 bases at V and 3 bases at J, leaving 17 bases unmatched. Clones were sequenced by immunoSEQ multiplex PCR, and TCRdb holds only the in-frame ones, with some missing. The sample yields 450,000 to 500,000 clones, roughly 87% seen once. The sequenced sample consisted of PBMCs or T cells enriched from blood (not recorded which). V gene TRBV11-2 combines with J gene TRBJ2-3, with 8 positions matching TRBD2. The receptor was derived from a woman in her late teens or twenties who had recovered from COVID-19. The CDR3 DNA follows: TGTGCCAGCAGGCCGAGATTGGGGAGCGGGGGACCGACAGATACGCAGTATTTT. The encoded protein is CASRPRLGSGGPTDTQYF.